The 3 T cell receptor beta chains reported below all come from one sample, sequenced in a study of blood T cell repertoires in COVID-19. Here immunoSEQ multiplex PCR was the method, and the copy in TCRdb shows in-frame clones only, minus some. The sample consists of under 250,000 clones, around four fifths of them appearing once. The material sequenced was peripheral blood. Source of these receptors: a man aged 45-65 years with acute or convalescent COVID-19.

J is TRBJ2-3 and V is TRBV11-2; 7 bases line up with TRBD2. CDR3 size: 16 residues. Germline V gene data show CDR1 as SGHAT and CDR2 as FQNNGV. V shed 4 bases and J 3 bases; nucleotides not matched to a gene: 10. The CDR3 loop is CASSSKRGFVTDTQYF. As DNA, the CDR3 is TGTGCCAGCAGCTCGAAGCGGGGTTTTGTAACAGATACGCAGTATTTT.

This chain connects TRBV10-3 to TRBJ1-4; 10 nucleotides match TRBD1. Germline assignment: CDR1 ENHRY and CDR2 SYGVKD. V lost 2 bases, J lost 10 bases, and 4 bases stayed unmatched. The CDR3 extends over 14 amino acids. The CDR3 DNA sequence: TGTGCCATCAGTGAGGGACAGGGGGTCGGAAAACTGTTTTTT. Encoded protein: CAISEGQGVGKLFF.

This chain uses TRBV6-5 with TRBJ1-1; 8 nucleotides match TRBD1. With V trimmed by 7 bases and J by 0 bases, 4 bases remained unmatched. In germline, CDR1 is MNHEY, CDR2 SVGAGI. This CDR3 spans 14 amino acids. The CDR3 DNA reads as TGTGCCAGCAACGGACAGGGAATGAACACTGAAGCTTTCTTT. Amino acid sequence: CASNGQGMNTEAFF.